This T cell receptor (beta chain) was documented in a study of cytomegalovirus exposure and HLA in healthy donors. Overall study findings and caveats: The authors later found TCR association rates varying by HLA locus, with DRB1 most and HLA-C fewest.

Note on this clone: Antigen specificity is unknown.

The CDR3 contains 14 residues. Germline CDR1 reads LNHDA; CDR2 reads SQIVND (reference sequence). The germline V and J ends were trimmed by 2 bases and 0 bases, with 8 bases remaining between them. Use of 60 Vbeta and 13 Jbeta primers characterized the PCR. Only in-frame clones appear in the TCRdb table, and some are missing; sequencing was by immunoSEQ multiplex PCR. Seen here are 110,000 or so clones, less than 80% observed once, and the top ten hold 1% to 1.5%. The clonotype originates from a man aged 30 to 39 in good health and CMV-seronegative. The chain employs TRBV19 and TRBJ2-7; weak D call: TRBD1 (6 bases). Material: PBMCs. CDR3 DNA sequence: TGTGCCAGTAGTATATGGGACAACTCCTACGAGCAGTACTTC. This codes for CASSIWDNSYEQYF.